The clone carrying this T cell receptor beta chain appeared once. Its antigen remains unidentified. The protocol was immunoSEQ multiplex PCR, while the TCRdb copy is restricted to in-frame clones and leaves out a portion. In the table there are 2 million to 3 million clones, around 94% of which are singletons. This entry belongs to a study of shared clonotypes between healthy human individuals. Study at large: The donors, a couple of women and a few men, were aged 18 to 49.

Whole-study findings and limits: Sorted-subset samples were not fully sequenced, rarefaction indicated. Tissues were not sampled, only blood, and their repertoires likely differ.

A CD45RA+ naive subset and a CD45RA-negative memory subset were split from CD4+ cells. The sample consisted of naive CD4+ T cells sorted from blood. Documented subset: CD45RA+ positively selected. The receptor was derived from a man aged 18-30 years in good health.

In nucleotides, the CDR3 is TGTGCCAGCAGTCCCTCCTCGACCGGGGAGCTGTTTTTT. It translates to CASSPSSTGELFF. V and J are TRBV27 and TRBJ2-2; D ambiguous. The germline V gene encodes CDR1 MNHEY and CDR2 SMNVEV (reference sequence). Trimming pared 5 bases from V and 5 bases from J, leaving 9 bases between. This CDR3 contains 13 residues.